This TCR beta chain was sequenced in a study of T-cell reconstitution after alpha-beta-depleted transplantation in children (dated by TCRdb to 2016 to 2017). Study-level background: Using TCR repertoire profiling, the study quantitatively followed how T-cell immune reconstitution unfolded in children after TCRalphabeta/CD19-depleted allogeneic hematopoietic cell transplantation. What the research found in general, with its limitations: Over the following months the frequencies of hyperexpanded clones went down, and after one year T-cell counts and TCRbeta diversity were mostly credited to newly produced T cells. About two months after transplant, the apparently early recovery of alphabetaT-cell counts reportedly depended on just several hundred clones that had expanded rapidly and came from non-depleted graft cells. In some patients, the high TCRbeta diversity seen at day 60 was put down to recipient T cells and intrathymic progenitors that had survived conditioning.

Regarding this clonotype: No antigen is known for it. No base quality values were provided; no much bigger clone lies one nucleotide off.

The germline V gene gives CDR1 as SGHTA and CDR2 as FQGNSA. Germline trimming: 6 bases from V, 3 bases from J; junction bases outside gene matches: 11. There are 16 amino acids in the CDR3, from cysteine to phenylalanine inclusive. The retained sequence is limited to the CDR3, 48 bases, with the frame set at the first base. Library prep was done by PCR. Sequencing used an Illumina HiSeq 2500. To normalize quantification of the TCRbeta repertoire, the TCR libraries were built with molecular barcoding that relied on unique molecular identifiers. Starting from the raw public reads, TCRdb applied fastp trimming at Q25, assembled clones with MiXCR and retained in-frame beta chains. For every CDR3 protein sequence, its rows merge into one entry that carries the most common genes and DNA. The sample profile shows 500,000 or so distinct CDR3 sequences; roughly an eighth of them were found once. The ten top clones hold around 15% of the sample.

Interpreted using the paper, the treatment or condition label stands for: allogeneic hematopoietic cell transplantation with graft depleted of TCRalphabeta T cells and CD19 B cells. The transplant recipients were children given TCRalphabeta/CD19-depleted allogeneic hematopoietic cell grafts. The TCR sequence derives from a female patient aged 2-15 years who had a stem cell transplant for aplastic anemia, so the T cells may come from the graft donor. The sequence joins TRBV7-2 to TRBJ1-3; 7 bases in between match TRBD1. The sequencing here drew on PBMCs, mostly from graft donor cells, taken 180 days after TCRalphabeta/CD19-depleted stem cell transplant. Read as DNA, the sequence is TGTGCCAGCAGTTCCCGAGCGGGACAGCTTGGAAACACCATATATTTT. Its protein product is CASSSRAGQLGNTIYF. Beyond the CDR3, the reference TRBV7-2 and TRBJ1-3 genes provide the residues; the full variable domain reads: GAGVSQSPSNKVTEKGKDVELRCDPISGHTALYWYRQSLGQGLEFLIYFQGNSAPDKSGLPSDRFSAERTGGSVSTLTIQRTQQEDSAVYLCASSSRAGQLGNTIYFGEGSWLTVV.